The rows below give T cell receptor beta chains drawn from one sample of a study of regulatory T cells in long-lasting Graves disease. TCRdb redid the calling of the multiplex PCR reads with MiXCR, one entry per CDR3 protein. The table lists over 450,000 distinct CDR3 sequences, roughly 21% of them singletons. The source was peripheral blood mononuclear cells (PBMCs), collected when the disease was refractory, from a patient treated with antithyroid drugs. These TCRs come from a female donor with Graves disease. Each CDR3 is given without its conserved first and last residue.

j_call v_call cdr3_aa
TRBJ1-2 TRBV28 ASSHYAADGYT
TRBJ2-6 TRBV19 ASSIGISGANVLT
TRBJ1-4 TRBV5-4 ASSSGQGAGGSEKLF
TRBJ2-7 TRBV12-5 ASLGEMGCEQY
TRBJ2-7 TRBV28 ASSIHGTYEQY
TRBJ2-7 TRBV6-5 ASSYYRGRAYEQY
TRBJ2-5 TRBV27 ASSPSGSQETQY
TRBJ2-3 TRBV6-2/TRBV6-3 ASSYSRADTQY
TRBJ2-2 TRBV20-1 SARDIETANTGELF
TRBJ1-4 TRBV9 ASSGGQAGVGKLF